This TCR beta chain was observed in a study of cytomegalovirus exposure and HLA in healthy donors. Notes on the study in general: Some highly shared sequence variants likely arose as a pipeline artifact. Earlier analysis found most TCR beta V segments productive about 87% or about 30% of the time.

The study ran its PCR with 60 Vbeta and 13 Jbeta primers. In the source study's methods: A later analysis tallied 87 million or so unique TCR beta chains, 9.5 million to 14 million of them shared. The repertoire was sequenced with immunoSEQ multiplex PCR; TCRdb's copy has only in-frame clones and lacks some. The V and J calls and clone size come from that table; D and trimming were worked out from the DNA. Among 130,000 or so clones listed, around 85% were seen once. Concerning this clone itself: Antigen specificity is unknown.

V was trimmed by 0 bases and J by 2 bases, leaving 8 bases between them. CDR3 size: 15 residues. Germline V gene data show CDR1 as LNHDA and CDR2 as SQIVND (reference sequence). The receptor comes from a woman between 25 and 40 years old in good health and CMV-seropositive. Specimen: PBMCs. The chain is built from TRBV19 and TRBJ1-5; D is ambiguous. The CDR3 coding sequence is TGTGCCAGTAGTATAGATCGGGAGGGCAATCAGCCCCAGCATTTT. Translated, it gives CASSIDREGNQPQHF.